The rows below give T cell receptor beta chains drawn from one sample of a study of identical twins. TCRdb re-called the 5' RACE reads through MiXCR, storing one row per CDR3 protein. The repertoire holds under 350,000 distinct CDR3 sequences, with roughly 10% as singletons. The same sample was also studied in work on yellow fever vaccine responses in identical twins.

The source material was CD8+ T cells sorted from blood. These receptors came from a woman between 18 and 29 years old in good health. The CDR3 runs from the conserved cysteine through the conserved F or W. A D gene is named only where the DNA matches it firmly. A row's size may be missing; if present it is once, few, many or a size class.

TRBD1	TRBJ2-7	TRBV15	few	TGTGCCACCAGCAACTACGTCCCGGGACAGGGGCTCGAGCAGTACTTC	CATSNYVPGQGLEQYF
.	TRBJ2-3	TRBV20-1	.	TGCAGTGCTAGCCAACCGGATTCCCTAGTAGATACGCAGTATTTT	CSASQPDSLVDTQYF
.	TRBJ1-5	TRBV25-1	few	TGTGCCAGCAGTCCCCGTGAGACATACCAGCCCCAGCATTTT	CASSPRETYQPQHF
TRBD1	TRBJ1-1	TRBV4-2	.	TGTGCCAGCAGCCACATTCGACAGGGGATGAACACTGAAGCTTTCTTT	CASSHIRQGMNTEAFF
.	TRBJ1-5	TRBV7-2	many	TGTGCCAGCAGCTCCTTTCCAGGGGATAGCAATCAGCCCCAGCATTTT	CASSSFPGDSNQPQHF
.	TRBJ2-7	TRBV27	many	TGTGCCAGCCGGGGGACGCGACTCTACGAGCAGTACTTC	CASRGTRLYEQYF
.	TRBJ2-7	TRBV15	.	TGTGCCACCAGCCCCGCCGGCGGGGCCGCCTACGAGCAGTACTTC	CATSPAGGAAYEQYF
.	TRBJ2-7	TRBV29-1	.	TGCAGCGTTGAAACCGGGACGGAGAGCTCCTACGAGCAGTACTTC	CSVETGTESSYEQYF
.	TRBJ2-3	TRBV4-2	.	TGTGCCAGCAGCCAAGGAGAGGGGGCGCAGTATTTT	CASSQGEGAQYF
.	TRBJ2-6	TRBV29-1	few	TGCAGCGTTGTTTCATTGGGAACCTCTGGGGCCAACGTCCTGACTTTC	CSVVSLGTSGANVLTF
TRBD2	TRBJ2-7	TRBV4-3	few	TGCGCCAGCAGTTTAACGCTAGCGGGAACCGAGCAGTACTTC	CASSLTLAGTEQYF
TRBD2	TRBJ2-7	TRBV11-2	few	TGTGCCAGCAGCCCCGGGACTAGCGGGAGCGGTGGGGCTTACGAGCAGTACTTC	CASSPGTSGSGGAYEQYF
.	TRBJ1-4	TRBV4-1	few	TGCGCCAGCAGCCAAGTCAGGGGCCTTGAAAAACTGTTTTTT	CASSQVRGLEKLFF
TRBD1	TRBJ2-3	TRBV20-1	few	TGCAGTGCTAGAGACCCGGGACAGAAGGCAGATACGCAGTATTTT	CSARDPGQKADTQYF
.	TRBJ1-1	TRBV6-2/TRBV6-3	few	TGTGCCAGCATTGGGTCCGTCGCTGAAGCTTTCTTT	CASIGSVAEAFF
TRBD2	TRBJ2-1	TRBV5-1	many	TGCGCCAGCAGCTTGGCCTCGGGAGGAAAATACAATGAGCAGTTCTTC	CASSLASGGKYNEQFF
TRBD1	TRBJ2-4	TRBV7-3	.	TGTGCCAGCAGCTGGGTTACAGGGGACATTCAGTACTTC	CASSWVTGDIQYF
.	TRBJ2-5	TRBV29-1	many	TGCAGCGTTGAACAGGGGCCGGGGAACCAAGAGACCCAGTACTTC	CSVEQGPGNQETQYF
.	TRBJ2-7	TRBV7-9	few	TGTGCCAGCAGCTATGGGGACATCTCCTACGAGCAGTACTTC	CASSYGDISYEQYF
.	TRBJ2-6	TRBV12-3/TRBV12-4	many	TGTGCCAGCAGTTTTCCCTCTGGGGCCAACGTCCTGACTTTC	CASSFPSGANVLTF
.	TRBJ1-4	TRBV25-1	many	TGTGCCAGCAAAAGGACTCACTCCCGTAATGAAAAACTGTTTTTT	CASKRTHSRNEKLFF
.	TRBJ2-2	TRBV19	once	TGTGCCACCCGCGGAGTCAACACCGGGGAGCTGTTTTTT	CATRGVNTGELFF
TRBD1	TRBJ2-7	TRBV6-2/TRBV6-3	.	TGTGCCAGCAGTCCCTTACAGGGGACCTACGAGCAGTACTTC	CASSPLQGTYEQYF
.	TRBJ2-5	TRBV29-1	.	TGCAGCGTTGTATTCTTGGTAGAGCAAGAGACCCAGTACTTC	CSVVFLVEQETQYF
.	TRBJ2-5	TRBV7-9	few	TGTGCCAGCAGCTCGGTGGCAGATGAGACCCAGTACTTC	CASSSVADETQYF
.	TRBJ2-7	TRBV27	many	TGTGCCAGCAGCCCTTCAGGCGGCTACGAGCAGTACTTC	CASSPSGGYEQYF
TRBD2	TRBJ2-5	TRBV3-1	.	TGTGCCAGCAGCCAATCCGGGGGGGCCTTAGAGACCCAGTACTTC	CASSQSGGALETQYF
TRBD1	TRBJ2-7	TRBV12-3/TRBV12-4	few	TGTGCCAGCAGCCAGACAGGGGACTACGAGCAGTACTTC	CASSQTGDYEQYF
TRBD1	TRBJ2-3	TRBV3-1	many	TGTGCCAGCAGCCAGAGGGGGCCGGCAGATACGCAGTATTTT	CASSQRGPADTQYF
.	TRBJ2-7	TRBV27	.	TGTGCCAGCAGTTCTCCCCAGGGGGGGCGAAACGAGCAGTACTTC	CASSSPQGGRNEQYF
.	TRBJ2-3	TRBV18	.	TGTGCCAGCTCACCTCCGCAAGGTGGTCAGTATTTT	CASSPPQGGQYF
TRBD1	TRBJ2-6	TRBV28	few	TGTGCCAGCAGGGGAAATACAGGGGCCGGGGCCAACGTCCTGACTTTC	CASRGNTGAGANVLTF
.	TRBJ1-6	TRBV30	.	TGTGCCTGGAGCCCTCTGGTAAATTCACCCCTCCACTTT	CAWSPLVNSPLHF
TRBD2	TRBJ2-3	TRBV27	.	TGTGCCAGCAGTTCCCTGACTAGCGGGAGCACAGATACGCAGTATTTT	CASSSLTSGSTDTQYF
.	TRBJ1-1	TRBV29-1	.	TGCAGCGGGCTTTCGGCAGGCGCAGAAGCTTTCTTT	CSGLSAGAEAFF
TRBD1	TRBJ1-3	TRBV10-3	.	TGTGCCATCAGCGACAGGGAGAGAAACACCATATATTTT	CAISDRERNTIYF
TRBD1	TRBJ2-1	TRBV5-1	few	TGCGCCAGCAGCGAAGGACAGGGGGCGATTATTTCCTACAATGAGCAGTTCTTC	CASSEGQGAIISYNEQFF
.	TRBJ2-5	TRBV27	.	TGTGCCAGCAGGCCCGTGACAGCGGAACTACAAGAGACCCAGTACTTC	CASRPVTAELQETQYF
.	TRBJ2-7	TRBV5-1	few	TGCGCCAGCAGCTTTAACAGGGATACCTACGAGCAGTACTTC	CASSFNRDTYEQYF
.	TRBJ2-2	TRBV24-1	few	TGTGCCACCAGTGACCGATACACCGGGGAGCTGTTTTTT	CATSDRYTGELFF
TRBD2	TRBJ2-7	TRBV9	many	TGTGCCAGCAGCGTAGCCGGGACTAGCCAATTCGAGCAGTACTTC	CASSVAGTSQFEQYF